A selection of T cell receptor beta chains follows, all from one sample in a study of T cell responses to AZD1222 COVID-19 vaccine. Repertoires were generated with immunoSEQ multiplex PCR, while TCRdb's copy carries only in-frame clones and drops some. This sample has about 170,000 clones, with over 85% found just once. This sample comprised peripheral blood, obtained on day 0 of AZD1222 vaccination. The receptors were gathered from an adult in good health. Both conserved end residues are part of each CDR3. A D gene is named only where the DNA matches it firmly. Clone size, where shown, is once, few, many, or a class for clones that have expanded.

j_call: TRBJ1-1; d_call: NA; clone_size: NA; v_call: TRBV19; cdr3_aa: CASSIVGTNTEAFF; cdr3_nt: TGTGCCAGTAGTATAGTAGGTACTAACACTGAAGCTTTCTTT
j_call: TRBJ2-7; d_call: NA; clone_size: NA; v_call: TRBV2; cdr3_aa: CASRLGAAYEQYF; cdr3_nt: TGTGCCAGCAGGCTGGGAGCGGCCTACGAGCAGTACTTC
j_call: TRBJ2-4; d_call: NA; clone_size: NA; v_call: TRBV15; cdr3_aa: CATSRDSGGGNIQYF; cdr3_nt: TGTGCCACCAGCAGAGATTCCGGGGGCGGAAACATTCAGTACTTC
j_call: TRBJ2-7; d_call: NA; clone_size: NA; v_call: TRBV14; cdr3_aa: CASSQRTLQGLRSREQYF; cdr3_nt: TGTGCCAGCAGCCAACGAACCCTACAGGGTTTAAGGTCCCGCGAGCAGTACTTC
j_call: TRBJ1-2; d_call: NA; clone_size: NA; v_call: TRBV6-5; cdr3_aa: CASTRSGVKNGYTF; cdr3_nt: TGTGCCAGCACGCGGTCCGGGGTGAAGAATGGCTACACCTTC
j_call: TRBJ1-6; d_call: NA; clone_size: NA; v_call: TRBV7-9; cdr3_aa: CASSLTQGPLLHF; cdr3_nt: TGTGCCAGCAGCCTTACCCAGGGGCCGCTCCTCCACTTT
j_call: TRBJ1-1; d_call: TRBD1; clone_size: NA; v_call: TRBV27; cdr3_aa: CASSPGTGGDEAFF; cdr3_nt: TGTGCCAGCAGTCCCGGGACAGGGGGCGATGAAGCTTTCTTT
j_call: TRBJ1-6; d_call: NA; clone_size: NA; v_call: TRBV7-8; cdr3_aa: CASSLSRGTSSYSPLHF; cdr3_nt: TGTGCCAGCAGCTTAAGCAGGGGTACATCGTCTTATTCACCCCTCCACTTT
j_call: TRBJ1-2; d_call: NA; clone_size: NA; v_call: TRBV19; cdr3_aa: CASSMWEVDYGYTF; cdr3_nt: TGTGCCAGTAGTATGTGGGAGGTCGACTATGGCTACACCTTC
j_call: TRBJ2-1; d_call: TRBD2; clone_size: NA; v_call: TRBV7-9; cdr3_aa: CASSSGREIDEQFF; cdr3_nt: TGTGCCAGCAGCTCCGGGCGGGAGATCGATGAGCAGTTCTTC
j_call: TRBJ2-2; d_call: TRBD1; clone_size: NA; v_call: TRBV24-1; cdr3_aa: CATSAGQVLNTGELFF; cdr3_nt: TGTGCCACCAGTGCCGGACAGGTGCTGAACACCGGGGAGCTGTTTTTT
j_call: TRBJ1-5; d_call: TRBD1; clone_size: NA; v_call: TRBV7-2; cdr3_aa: CASSLGTAWSNQPQHF; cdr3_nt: TGTGCCAGCAGCTTGGGGACAGCGTGGAGCAATCAGCCCCAGCATTTT
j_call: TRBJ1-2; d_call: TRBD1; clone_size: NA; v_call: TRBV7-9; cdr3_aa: CASSSRQGFLPYGYTF; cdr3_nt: TGTGCCAGCAGCTCCCGACAGGGCTTCCTTCCCTATGGCTACACCTTC
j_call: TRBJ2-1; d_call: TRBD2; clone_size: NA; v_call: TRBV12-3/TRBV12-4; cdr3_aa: CASSWEGYNEQFF; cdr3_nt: TGTGCCAGCAGTTGGGAGGGCTACAATGAGCAGTTCTTC
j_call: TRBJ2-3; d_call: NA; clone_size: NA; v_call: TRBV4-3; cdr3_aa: CASSQDSLTTQYF; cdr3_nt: TGCGCCAGCAGCCAAGATAGTCTGACTACGCAGTATTTT
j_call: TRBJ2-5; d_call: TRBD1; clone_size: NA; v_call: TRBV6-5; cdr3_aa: CASSRGQYQETQYF; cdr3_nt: TGTGCCAGCAGTAGGGGACAGTACCAAGAGACCCAGTACTTC
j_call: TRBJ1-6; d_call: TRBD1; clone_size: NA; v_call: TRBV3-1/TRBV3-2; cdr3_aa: CASSPYDRDSPLHF; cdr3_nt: TGTGCCAGCAGCCCCTACGACAGGGACTCACCCCTCCACTTT
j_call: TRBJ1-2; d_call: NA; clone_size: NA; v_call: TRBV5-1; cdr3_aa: CASSLDYYGYTF; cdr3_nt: TGCGCCAGCAGCTTGGATTACTATGGCTACACCTTC
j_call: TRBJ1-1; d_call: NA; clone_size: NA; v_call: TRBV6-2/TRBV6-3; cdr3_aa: CASSYRGIGTEAFF; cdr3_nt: TGTGCCAGCAGTTACCGAGGAATTGGTACTGAAGCTTTCTTT
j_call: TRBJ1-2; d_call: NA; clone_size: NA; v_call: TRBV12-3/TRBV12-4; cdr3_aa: CASSLGHLYGYTF; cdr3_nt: TGTGCCAGCAGCTTGGGGCACCTCTATGGCTACACCTTC
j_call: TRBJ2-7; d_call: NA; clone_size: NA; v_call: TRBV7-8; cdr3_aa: CASSSGHAITYEQYF; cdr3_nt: TGTGCCAGCAGCTCTGGACACGCGATAACCTACGAGCAGTACTTC
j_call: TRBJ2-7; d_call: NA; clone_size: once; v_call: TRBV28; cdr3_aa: CASREQGRDEQYF; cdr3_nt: TGTGCCAGCAGAGAACAGGGTAGGGACGAGCAGTACTTC
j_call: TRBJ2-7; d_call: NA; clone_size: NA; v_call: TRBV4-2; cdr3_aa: CASSQVGGIISAEQYF; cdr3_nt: TGTGCCAGCAGCCAAGTAGGGGGGATAATTTCTGCCGAGCAGTACTTC
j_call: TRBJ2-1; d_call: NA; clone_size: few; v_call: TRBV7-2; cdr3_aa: CASSLGGAWNEQFF; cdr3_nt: TGTGCCAGCAGCTTAGGCGGGGCTTGGAATGAGCAGTTCTTC
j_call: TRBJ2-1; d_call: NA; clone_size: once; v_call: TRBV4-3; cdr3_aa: CASSQAAGRISYNEQFF; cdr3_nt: TGCGCCAGCAGCCAAGCCGCGGGGCGGATCTCCTACAATGAGCAGTTCTTC
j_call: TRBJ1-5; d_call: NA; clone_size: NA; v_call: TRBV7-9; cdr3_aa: CASSFPDQPQHF; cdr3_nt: TGTGCCAGCAGCTTTCCGGATCAGCCCCAGCATTTT
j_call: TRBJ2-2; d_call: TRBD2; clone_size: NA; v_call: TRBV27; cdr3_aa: CASSLSTGGPTGELFF; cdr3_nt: TGTGCCAGCAGTTTATCGACGGGAGGGCCCACCGGGGAGCTGTTTTTT
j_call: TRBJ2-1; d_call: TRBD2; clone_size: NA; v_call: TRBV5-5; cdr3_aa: CASSLGTSGRVNEQFF; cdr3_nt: TGTGCCAGCAGCTTGGGGACTAGCGGGAGAGTCAATGAGCAGTTCTTC
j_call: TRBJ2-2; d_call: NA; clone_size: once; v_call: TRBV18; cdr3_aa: CASSFREGTGELFF; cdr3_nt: TGTGCCAGCTCCTTTCGGGAAGGCACCGGGGAGCTGTTTTTT
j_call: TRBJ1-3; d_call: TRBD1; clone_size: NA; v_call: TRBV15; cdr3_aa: CATSTQGARGNTIYF; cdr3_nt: TGTGCCACCAGCACTCAGGGGGCGAGGGGAAACACCATATATTTT
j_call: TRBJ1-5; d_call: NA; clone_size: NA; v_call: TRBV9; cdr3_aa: CASTIAKRYSNQPQHF; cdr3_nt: TGTGCCAGCACGATCGCCAAGAGATATAGCAATCAGCCCCAGCATTTT
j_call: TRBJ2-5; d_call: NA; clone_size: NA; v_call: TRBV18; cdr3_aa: CASSPPGKKTQYF; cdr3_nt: TGTGCCAGCTCACCACCGGGCAAAAAGACCCAGTACTTC
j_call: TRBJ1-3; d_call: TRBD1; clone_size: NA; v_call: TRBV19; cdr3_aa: CASSGQVTGSGNTIYF; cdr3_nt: TGTGCCAGTAGTGGACAGGTAACGGGCTCTGGAAACACCATATATTTT
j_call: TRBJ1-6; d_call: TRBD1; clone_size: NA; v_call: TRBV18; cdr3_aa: CASSIRGQNSPLHF; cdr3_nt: TGTGCCAGCTCAATTAGGGGGCAAAATTCACCCCTCCACTTT
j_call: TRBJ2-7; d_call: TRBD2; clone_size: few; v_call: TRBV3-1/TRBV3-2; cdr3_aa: CASSLAGGPHEQYF; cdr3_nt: TGTGCCAGCAGCCTAGCGGGAGGGCCCCACGAGCAGTACTTC
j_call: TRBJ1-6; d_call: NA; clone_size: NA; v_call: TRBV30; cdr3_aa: CAWSGQSNSPLHF; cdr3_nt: TGTGCCTGGAGCGGACAGTCGAATTCACCCCTCCACTTT
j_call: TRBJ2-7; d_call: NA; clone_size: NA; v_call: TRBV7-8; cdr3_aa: CASSLARYEQYF; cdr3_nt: TGTGCCAGCAGCTTAGCGCGCTACGAGCAGTACTTC
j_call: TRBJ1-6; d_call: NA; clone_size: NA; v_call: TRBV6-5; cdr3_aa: CASSYDMSSYNSPLHF; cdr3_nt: TGTGCCAGCAGTTACGATATGAGCTCCTATAATTCACCCCTCCACTTT
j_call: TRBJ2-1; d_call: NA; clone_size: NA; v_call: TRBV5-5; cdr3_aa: CASSLDNEQFF; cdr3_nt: TGTGCCAGCAGCCTAGACAATGAGCAGTTCTTC
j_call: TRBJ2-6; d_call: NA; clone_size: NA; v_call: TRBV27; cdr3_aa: CASSFVRFGANVLTF; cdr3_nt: TGTGCCAGCAGTTTTGTACGTTTCGGGGCCAACGTCCTGACTTTC